The 21 T cell receptor beta chains listed next were all sequenced from one sample in a study of blood T cell repertoires in COVID-19. This table comes from immunoSEQ multiplex PCR, and its TCRdb copy is limited to in-frame clones, with some not included. The table records about 130,000 clones, about 91% of them present only once. Sequencing was performed on peripheral blood. These TCRs come from a man between 50 and 59 years old with acute or convalescent COVID-19.

CDR3 sequence (DNA): TGTGCCAGCTCACCCGTAAACCAGGTACCCCTTGAAGCTTTCTTT. This encodes CASSPVNQVPLEAFF. The rearrangement links TRBV18 to TRBJ1-1; no clear D. The V gene lost 3 bases and the J gene lost 7 bases, with 18 bases spanning the gap. The CDR3 runs 15 residues. The germline gives CDR1 KGHSH, CDR2 LQKENI.

This chain uses TRBV20-1 with TRBJ2-7; D is undetermined. V lost 6 bases and J lost 0, with 6 bases in between. This CDR3 is 11 amino acids long. CDR1 and CDR2 from the germline V gene are DFQATT and SNEGSKA (reference sequence). The CDR3 sequence is CSAKSSYEQYF. The CDR3 coding sequence is TGCAGTGCCAAGAGCTCCTACGAGCAGTACTTC.

The J gene is TRBJ2-1, the V gene TRBV7-2; TRBD1 matches 8 bases. The CDR3 is 15 amino acids. Germline-derived CDR1 and CDR2 are SGHTA and FQGNSA. The junction had 9 bases not matched to a gene; V was cut back by 8 bases and J by 3 bases. The CDR3 loop is CASALGQGYYNEQFF. In DNA form, the CDR3 reads TGTGCCAGCGCTTTAGGACAGGGATACTACAATGAGCAGTTCTTC.

J is TRBJ1-4 and V is TRBV4-1, with no clear D. V shed 4 bases and J shed 4 bases, with 7 bases lying between them. Germline V CDR1 and CDR2: MGHRA, YSYEKL. The CDR3 spans 13 residues. In nucleotides, the CDR3 is TGCGCCAGCAGCCGGGCCTATAATGAAAAACTGTTTTTT. Translating gives CASSRAYNEKLFF.

In its sample, this clone was seen a few times. This sequence joins TRBV5-1 and TRBJ1-2; TRBD1 matches at 8 bases. Germline V gene lookup returns CDR1 SGHRS and CDR2 YFSETQ. The CDR3 contains 15 residues. The V segment lost 4 bases and the J segment 0 bases; nucleotides outside the gene matches: 5. The CDR3 is CASSLTGEPNYGYTF. The CDR3 DNA reads TGCGCCAGCAGCCTGACAGGGGAGCCTAACTATGGCTACACCTTC.

The table lists this clone with a few counts. The gene calls are TRBV5-6 and TRBJ1-5; no definite D call. Germline V gene sequence: CDR1 SGHDT, CDR2 YYEEEE. The CDR3 runs 16 residues. V dropped 3 bases and J dropped 1 base, with 14 bases sitting between them. The CDR3 here is CASSSLRLGSNQPQHF. For the CDR3, the DNA is TGTGCCAGCAGCTCTCTCCGACTAGGAAGCAATCAGCCCCAGCATTTT.

The genes are TRBV18 and TRBJ1-2; D not resolved. Trimming shortened V by 3 bases and J by 4 bases, and 15 bases separated the two germline ends. Per the germline V gene, CDR1 is KGHSH and CDR2 is LQKENI. The CDR3 consists of 15 residues. The CDR3 protein is CASSPSTDWAYGYTF. CDR3 nucleotide sequence: TGTGCCAGCTCACCGAGCACGGATTGGGCCTATGGCTACACCTTC.

The chain couples TRBV29-1 to TRBJ1-2; 9 nucleotides agree with TRBD1. The CDR3 extends over 13 amino acids. The V gene's germline CDR1 is SQVTM and CDR2 ANQGSEA. Trimming at V came to 6 bases and at J to 8 bases, leaving 10 bases not matched to a gene. CDR3 loop: CSVGRDRVSGYTF. In DNA form, the CDR3 reads TGCAGCGTGGGCCGGGACAGGGTATCAGGCTACACCTTC.

The chain uses TRBV5-4 and TRBJ2-2, with 7 bases identical to TRBD1. The V segment lost 0 bases and the J segment 1 base; nucleotides outside the gene matches: 3. The CDR3 extends over 16 amino acids. The germline gives CDR1 SGHNT, CDR2 YYREEE (reference sequence). The CDR3 protein is CASSLAGGLNTGELFF. The CDR3 DNA is TGTGCCAGCAGCTTGGCAGGGGGTTTGAACACCGGGGAGCTGTTTTTT.

The chain is built from TRBV24-1 and TRBJ1-2; D is possibly TRBD1 (6 bases). CDR1 is KGHDR, CDR2 SFDVKD, per germline. Between the trimmed V and J ends, which lost 4 bases and 3 bases, there was a span of 26 bases. This CDR3 comprises 19 residues. CDR3 coding DNA: TGTGCCACCAGTGACCCCAGGAACAGACAAGGGAAGGGGGACTATGGCTACACCTTC. Its translation is CATSDPRNRQGKGDYGYTF.

This chain joins TRBV5-1 and TRBJ1-1; D is undetermined. Germline V gives CDR1 SGHRS, CDR2 YFSETQ. Trimming stripped 2 bases from V and 5 bases from J, with 10 bases between. The CDR3 is 13 amino acids. In nucleotides, the CDR3 is TGCGCCAGCAGCTTCGAGGCAAGGACTGAAGCTTTCTTT. It is translated as CASSFEARTEAFF.

The chain recombines TRBV7-9 with TRBJ1-1; possibly TRBD1 for D (6 bases). V was clipped by 6 bases and J by 5 bases, with 10 bases between them. Per germline, CDR1 SEHNR and CDR2 FQNEAQ (reference sequence). The CDR3 is 12 residues long. CDR3 region: CASSSGETEAFF. The CDR3, as DNA: TGTGCCAGCAGTTCAGGGGAGACTGAAGCTTTCTTT.

The chain carries TRBV5-1 and TRBJ1-1; TRBD1 matches 10 bases. Germline assignment: CDR1 SGHRS and CDR2 YFSETQ. With 3 bases clipped from V and 3 bases from J, the junction kept 17 bases outside the gene matches. This CDR3 spans 19 amino acids. CDR3 coding DNA: TGCGCCAGCAGCTGGGGAACTAGGACAGGGGGAAGTTGGGACACTGAAGCTTTCTTT. It encodes CASSWGTRTGGSWDTEAFF.

This chain connects TRBV2 to TRBJ2-3; 9 bases map to TRBD2. CDR1 is SNHLY, CDR2 FYNNEI, per germline. The junction had 14 bases not matched to a gene; V was cut back by 7 bases and J by 3 bases. CDR3 length equals 17 residues. The CDR3 nucleotides read TGTGCCAGCACCCAGACCGTGAGCGGGGGGAGGACAGATACGCAGTATTTT. Amino acids: CASTQTVSGGRTDTQYF.

This chain links TRBV10-3 with TRBJ2-7; 11 bases are shared with TRBD2. Germline-derived CDR1 and CDR2 are ENHRY and SYGVKD. With 0 bases clipped from V and 6 bases from J, the junction kept 13 bases outside the gene matches. The CDR3 runs 18 residues. The CDR3 loop reads CAISESLGASGRRFEQYF. The CDR3 bases are TGTGCCATCAGTGAGTCCCTGGGGGCTAGCGGGAGGCGGTTCGAGCAGTACTTC.

The V gene is TRBV9, the J gene TRBJ2-2; a weak D match, TRBD2 (6 bases). The CDR3 has 15 residues. Germline assignment: CDR1 SGDLS and CDR2 YYNGEE. Between the trimmed V and J ends, which lost 4 bases and 6 bases, there was a span of 16 bases. The CDR3 region is CASSRLVSESGELFF. The CDR3 nucleotides read TGTGCCAGCAGCCGACTAGTGAGTGAGTCCGGGGAGCTGTTTTTT.

The genes are TRBV7-8 and TRBJ2-3; D may be TRBD2 (7 bases). V was trimmed by 1 base and J by 7 bases, leaving 15 bases between them. Germline V lookup: CDR1 SGHVS, CDR2 FQNEAQ. The CDR3 consists of 15 residues. CDR3 sequence reads: CASSLGGAGTNTQYF. The CDR3 DNA sequence: TGTGCCAGCAGCTTAGGGGGGGCCGGGACTAATACGCAGTATTTT.

The chain has TRBV7-2 and TRBJ2-1; D unclear. Deletions cut 1 base from V and 4 bases from J, with 14 bases between. The CDR3 totals 16 residues. Germline V gene lookup returns CDR1 SGHTA and CDR2 FQGNSA. The CDR3 nucleotides are TGTGCCAGCAGCTTAGTGGAGAGCAGACCGTACAATGAGCAGTTCTTC. It yields the protein CASSLVESRPYNEQFF.

The chain combines TRBV6-2 or TRBV6-3 with TRBJ2-3; 10 bases line up with TRBD2. V gave up 2 bases and J gave up 1 base; unmatched junction bases: 6. Germline V gene data show CDR1 as MNHEY and CDR2 as SVGEGT. The CDR3 runs to 17 residues. Written as DNA, the CDR3 is TGTGCCAGCAGTTACCACGGCCTAGCGGGAGGCACAGATACGCAGTATTTT. It yields the protein CASSYHGLAGGTDTQYF.

Note on this clone: Germline is not matched at one junction end, which may reflect a read error. The chain is built from TRBV3-1 (or the pseudogene TRBV3-2) and TRBJ1-4; 7 nucleotides align to TRBD1. There are 16 residues in the CDR3. Germline lookup yields CDR1 LGHDT and CDR2 YNNKEL (reference sequence). Here the CDR3 reads CASSQPWGLGQSVFVF. Here the CDR3 DNA reads TGTGCCAGCAGCCAGCCCTGGGGTCTGGGACAGTCCGTTTTTGTTTTT.

The V call is TRBV19, the J call TRBJ1-4, with 11 bases aligning to TRBD1. Looked up from germline, CDR1 is LNHDA and CDR2 is SQIVND (reference sequence). There are 19 residues in the CDR3. The J segment lost 2 bases and the V segment lost 4 bases, leaving 12 bases of the junction unmatched. For the CDR3, the DNA is TGTGCCAGTAGTACTCAACCGGGACAGGGGGGCTCGACTAATGAAAAACTGTTTTTT. This codes for CASSTQPGQGGSTNEKLFF.